This T cell receptor beta chain originates from a study of blood T cell repertoires in COVID-19. Some clones are missing from TCRdb's copy, which holds only in-frame ones; the method was immunoSEQ multiplex PCR. The top ten hold roughly 0.77% of the sample, which has some 150,000 clones, about nine tenths seen once. This CDR3 region has 15 residues. V lost 6 bases and J 0 bases, leaving 14 bases between the germline ends. Germline lookup yields CDR1 MRHNA and CDR2 SNTAGT. The chain is built from TRBV6-4 and TRBJ1-2; maybe TRBD1 (6 bases). The TCR comes from a woman aged 18 to 35 who had recovered from COVID-19. Sequencing was performed on PBMCs or T cells enriched from blood (not recorded which). CDR3 residues: CASSPQGLTNYGYTF. CDR3 coding DNA: TGTGCCAGCAGCCCACAGGGCTTAACTAACTATGGCTACACCTTC.